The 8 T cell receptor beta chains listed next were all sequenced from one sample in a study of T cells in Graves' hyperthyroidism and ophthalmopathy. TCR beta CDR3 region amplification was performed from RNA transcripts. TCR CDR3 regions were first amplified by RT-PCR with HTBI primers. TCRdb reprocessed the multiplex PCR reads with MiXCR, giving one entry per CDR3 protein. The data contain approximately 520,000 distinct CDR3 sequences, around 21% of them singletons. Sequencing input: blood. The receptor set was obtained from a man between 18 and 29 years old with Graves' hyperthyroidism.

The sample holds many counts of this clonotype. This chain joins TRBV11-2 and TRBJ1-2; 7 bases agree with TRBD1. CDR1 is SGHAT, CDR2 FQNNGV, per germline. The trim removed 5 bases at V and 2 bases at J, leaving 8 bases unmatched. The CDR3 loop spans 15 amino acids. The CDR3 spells CASSNSGTANYGYTF. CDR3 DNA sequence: TGTGCCAGCAGCAACTCCGGGACAGCCAACTATGGCTACACCTTC.

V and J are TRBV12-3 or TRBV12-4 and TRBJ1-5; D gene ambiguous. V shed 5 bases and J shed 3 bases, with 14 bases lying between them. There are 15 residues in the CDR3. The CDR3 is CASSPTRLINQPQHF. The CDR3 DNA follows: TGTGCCAGCAGTCCTACTCGACTGATCAATCAGCCCCAGCATTTT.

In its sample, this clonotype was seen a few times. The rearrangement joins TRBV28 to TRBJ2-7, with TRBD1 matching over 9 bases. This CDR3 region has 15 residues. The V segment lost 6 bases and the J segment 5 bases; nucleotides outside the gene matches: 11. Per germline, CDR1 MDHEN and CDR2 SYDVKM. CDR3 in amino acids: CASSSGTGLLHEQYF. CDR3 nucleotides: TGTGCCAGCAGCTCAGGGACAGGGCTTTTACACGAGCAGTACTTC.

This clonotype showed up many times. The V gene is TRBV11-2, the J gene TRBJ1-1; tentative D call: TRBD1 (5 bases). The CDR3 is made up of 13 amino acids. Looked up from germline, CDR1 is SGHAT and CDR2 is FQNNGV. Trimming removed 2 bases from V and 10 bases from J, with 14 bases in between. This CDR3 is CASSLMGGKRAFF. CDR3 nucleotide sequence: TGTGCCAGCAGCTTAATGGGGGGAAAGCGAGCTTTCTTT.

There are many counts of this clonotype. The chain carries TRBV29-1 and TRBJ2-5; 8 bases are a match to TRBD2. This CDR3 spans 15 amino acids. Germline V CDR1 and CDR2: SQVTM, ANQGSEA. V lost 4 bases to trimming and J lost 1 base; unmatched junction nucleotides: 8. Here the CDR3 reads CSVVGERGSQETQYF. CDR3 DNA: TGCAGCGTTGTAGGGGAGCGGGGGAGCCAAGAGACCCAGTACTTC. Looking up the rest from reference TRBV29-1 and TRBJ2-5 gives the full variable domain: SAVISQKPSRDICQRGTSLTIQCQVDSQVTMMFWYRQQPGQSLTLIATANQGSEATYESGFVIDKFPISRPNLTFSTLTVSNMSPEDSSIYLCSVVGERGSQETQYFGPGTRLLVL.

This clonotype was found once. CDR3 loop: CASSAARVGYTF. Here the CDR3 DNA reads TGTGCCAGCAGTGCCGCCAGGGTTGGCTACACCTTC. The chain recombines TRBV6-4 with TRBJ1-2, with D possibly being TRBD1 (5 bases). From germline, CDR1 is MRHNA and CDR2 SNTAGT. The CDR3 runs to 12 residues. Trimming removed 4 bases from V and 7 bases from J, with 10 bases in between.

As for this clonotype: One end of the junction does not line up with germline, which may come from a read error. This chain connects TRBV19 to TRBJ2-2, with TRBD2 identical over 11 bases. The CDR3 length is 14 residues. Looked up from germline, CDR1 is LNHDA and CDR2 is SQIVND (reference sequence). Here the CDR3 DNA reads TGTGCCAGTAAACTAGCGGGGGACACCGGGGAGCTGCTTTTT. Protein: CASKLAGDTGELLF.

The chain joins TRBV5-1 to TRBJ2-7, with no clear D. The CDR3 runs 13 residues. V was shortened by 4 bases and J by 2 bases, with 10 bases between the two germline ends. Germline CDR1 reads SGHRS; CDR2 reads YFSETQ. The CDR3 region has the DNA TGCGCCAGCAGCGATGTCGTTACCTACGAGCAGTACTTC. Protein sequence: CASSDVVTYEQYF.